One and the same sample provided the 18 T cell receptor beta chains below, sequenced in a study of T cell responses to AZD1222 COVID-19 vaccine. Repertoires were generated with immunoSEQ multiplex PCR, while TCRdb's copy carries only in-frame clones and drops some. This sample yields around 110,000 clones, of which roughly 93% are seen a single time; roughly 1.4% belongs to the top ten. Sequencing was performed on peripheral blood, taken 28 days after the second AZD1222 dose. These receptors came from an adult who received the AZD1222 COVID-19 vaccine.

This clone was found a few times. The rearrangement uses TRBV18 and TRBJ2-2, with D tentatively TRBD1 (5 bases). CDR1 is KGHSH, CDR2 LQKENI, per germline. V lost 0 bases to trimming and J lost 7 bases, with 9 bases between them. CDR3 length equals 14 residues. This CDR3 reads CASSPPRDSGELFF. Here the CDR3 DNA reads TGTGCCAGCTCACCACCCAGGGATAGCGGGGAGCTGTTTTTT.

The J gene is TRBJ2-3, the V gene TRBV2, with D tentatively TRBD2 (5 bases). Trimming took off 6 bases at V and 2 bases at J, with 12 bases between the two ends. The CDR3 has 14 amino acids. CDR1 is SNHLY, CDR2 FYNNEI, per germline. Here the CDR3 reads CASSISDSTDTQYF. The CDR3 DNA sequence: TGTGCCAGCAGCATTAGCGACTCCACAGATACGCAGTATTTT.

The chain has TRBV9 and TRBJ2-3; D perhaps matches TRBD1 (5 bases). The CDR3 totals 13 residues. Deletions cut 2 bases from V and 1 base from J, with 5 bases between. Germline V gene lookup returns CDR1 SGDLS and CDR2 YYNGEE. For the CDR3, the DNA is TGTGCCAGCAGCGTGACAGGCACAGATACGCAGTATTTT. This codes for CASSVTGTDTQYF.

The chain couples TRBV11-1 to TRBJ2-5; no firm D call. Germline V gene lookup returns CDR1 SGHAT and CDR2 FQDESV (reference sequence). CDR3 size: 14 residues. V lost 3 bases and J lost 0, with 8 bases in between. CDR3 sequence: CASSLQSHQETQYF. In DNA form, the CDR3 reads TGTGCCAGCAGCTTGCAGTCCCACCAAGAGACCCAGTACTTC.

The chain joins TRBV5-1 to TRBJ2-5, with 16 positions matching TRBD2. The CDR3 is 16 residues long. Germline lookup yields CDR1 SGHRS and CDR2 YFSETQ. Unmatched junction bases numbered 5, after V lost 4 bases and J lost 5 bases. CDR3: CASSPGTSGRGETQYF. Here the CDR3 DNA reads TGCGCCAGCAGCCCCGGGACTAGCGGGAGGGGGGAGACCCAGTACTTC.

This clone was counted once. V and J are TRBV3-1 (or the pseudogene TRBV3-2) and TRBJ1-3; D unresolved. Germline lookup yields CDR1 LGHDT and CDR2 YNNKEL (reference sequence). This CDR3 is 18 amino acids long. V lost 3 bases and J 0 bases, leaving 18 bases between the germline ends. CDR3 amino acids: CASSHFNFGESSGNTIYF. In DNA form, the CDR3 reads TGTGCCAGCAGCCACTTTAATTTCGGGGAATCCTCTGGAAACACCATATATTTT.

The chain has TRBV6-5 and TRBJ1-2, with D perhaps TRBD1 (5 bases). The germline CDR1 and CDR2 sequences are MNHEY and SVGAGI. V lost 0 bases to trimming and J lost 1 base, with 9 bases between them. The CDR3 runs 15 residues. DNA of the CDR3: TGTGCCAGCAGTTACTCGTTCAGGGTTAACTATGGCTACACCTTC. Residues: CASSYSFRVNYGYTF.

CDR3 in amino acids: CSVGGWPASQPYAAGPYEQYF. The CDR3 DNA reads as TGCAGCGTTGGGGGGTGGCCGGCCAGTCAGCCGTACGCGGCGGGCCCCTACGAGCAGTACTTC. The V and J genes are TRBV29-1 and TRBJ2-7; D is possibly TRBD1 or TRBD2 (5 bases each). Trimming removed 4 bases from V and 2 bases from J, with 36 bases in between. The CDR3 is made up of 21 amino acids. Germline assignment: CDR1 SQVTM and CDR2 ANQGSEA.

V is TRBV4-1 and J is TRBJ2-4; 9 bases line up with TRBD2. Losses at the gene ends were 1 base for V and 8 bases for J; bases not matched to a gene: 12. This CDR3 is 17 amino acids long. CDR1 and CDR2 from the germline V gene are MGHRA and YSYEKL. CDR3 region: CASSQVDLGLAGHIQYF. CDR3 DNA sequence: TGCGCCAGCAGCCAAGTCGACCTGGGACTAGCCGGGCACATTCAGTACTTC.

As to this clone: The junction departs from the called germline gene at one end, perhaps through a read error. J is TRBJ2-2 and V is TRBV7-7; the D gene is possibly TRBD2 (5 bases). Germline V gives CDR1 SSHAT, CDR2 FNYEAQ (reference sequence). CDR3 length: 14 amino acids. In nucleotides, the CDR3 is TGTGCTAGCAGCCCCCCGGGATACCCAGGGGAGCTGTTTTTT. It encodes CASSPPGYPGELFF.

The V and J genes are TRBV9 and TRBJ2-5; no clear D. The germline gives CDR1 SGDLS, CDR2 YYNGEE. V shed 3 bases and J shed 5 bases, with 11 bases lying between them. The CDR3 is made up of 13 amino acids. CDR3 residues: CASSEALHETQYF. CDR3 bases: TGTGCCAGCAGCGAGGCCCTCCACGAGACCCAGTACTTC.

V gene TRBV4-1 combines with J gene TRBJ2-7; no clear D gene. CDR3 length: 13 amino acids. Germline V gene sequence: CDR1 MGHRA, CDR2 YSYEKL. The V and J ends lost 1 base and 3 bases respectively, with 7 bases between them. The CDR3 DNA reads TGCGCCAGCAGCCAAGTTATCGACTACGAGCAGTACTTC. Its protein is CASSQVIDYEQYF.

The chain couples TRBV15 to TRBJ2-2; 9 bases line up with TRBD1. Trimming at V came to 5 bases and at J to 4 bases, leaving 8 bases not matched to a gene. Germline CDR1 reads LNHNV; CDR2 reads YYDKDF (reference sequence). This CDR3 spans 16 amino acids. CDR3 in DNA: TGTGCCACCAGCGGGGACAGGGATCTTTTCACCGGGGAGCTGTTTTTT. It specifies CATSGDRDLFTGELFF.

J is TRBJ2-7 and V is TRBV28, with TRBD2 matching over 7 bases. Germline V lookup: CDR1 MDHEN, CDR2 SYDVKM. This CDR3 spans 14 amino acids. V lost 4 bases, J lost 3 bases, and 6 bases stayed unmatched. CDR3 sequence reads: CASSSFGEGYEQYF. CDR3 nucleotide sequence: TGTGCCAGCAGTTCATTCGGGGAGGGCTACGAGCAGTACTTC.

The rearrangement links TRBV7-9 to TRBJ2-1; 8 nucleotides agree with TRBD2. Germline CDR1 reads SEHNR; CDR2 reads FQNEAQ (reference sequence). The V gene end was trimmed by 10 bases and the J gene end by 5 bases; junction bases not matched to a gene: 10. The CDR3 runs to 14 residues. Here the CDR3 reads CATYQSGRHNEQFF. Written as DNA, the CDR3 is TGTGCCACCTACCAAAGCGGGAGACACAATGAGCAGTTCTTC.

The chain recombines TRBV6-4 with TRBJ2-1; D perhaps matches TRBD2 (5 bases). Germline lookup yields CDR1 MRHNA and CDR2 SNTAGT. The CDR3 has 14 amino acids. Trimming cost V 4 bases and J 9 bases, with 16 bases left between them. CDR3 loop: CASSGTAGVGEQFF. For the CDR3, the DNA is TGTGCCAGCAGTGGGACTGCTGGGGTTGGTGAGCAGTTCTTC.

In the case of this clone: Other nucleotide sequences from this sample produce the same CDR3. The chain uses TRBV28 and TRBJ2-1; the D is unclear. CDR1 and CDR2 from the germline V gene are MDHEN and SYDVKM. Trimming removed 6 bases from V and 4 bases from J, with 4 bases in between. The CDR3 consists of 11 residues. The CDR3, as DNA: TGTGCCAGCAGGGAGTACAATGAGCAGTTCTTC. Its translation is CASREYNEQFF.

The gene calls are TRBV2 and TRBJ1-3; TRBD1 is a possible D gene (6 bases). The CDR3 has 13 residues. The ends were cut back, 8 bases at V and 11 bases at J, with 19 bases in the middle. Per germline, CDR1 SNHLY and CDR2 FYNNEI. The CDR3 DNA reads TGTGCCAGCGGGGAAGACCTGAGGGGGGCCATATATTTT. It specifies CASGEDLRGAIYF.